This TCR beta chain was identified during a study of blood T cell repertoires in COVID-19. In the study overall: Nucleic acid was either cDNA or gDNA, and it came from T cells, B-cell-depleted T cells, or PBMCs.

This CDR3 is built from 16 residues. The J segment lost 2 bases and the V segment lost 3 bases, leaving 7 bases of the junction unmatched. Germline V CDR1 and CDR2: KGHSH, LQKENI. Profiled with immunoSEQ multiplex PCR; TCRdb holds only in-frame clones, not every one. Among fewer than 350,000 clones listed, around 86% were seen once. This clonotype originated in a man aged 40-49 years with active or convalescent COVID-19. The sample taken for sequencing was peripheral blood. The chain uses TRBV18 and TRBJ2-5; 9 positions match TRBD1. The CDR3 DNA sequence: TGTGCCAGCTCACCCCCCGGGACAGGGAGGCAAGAGACCCAGTACTTC. Its translation is CASSPPGTGRQETQYF. Full variable domain (outside the CDR3, taken from reference TRBV18 and TRBJ2-5): NAGVMQNPRHLVRRRGQEARLRCSPMKGHSHVYWYRQLPEEGLKFMVYLQKENIIDESGMPKERFSAEFPKEGPSILRIQQVVRGDSAAYFCASSPPGTGRQETQYFGPGTRLLVL.